These 7 T cell receptor beta chains originate from one sample sequenced in a study of shared clonotypes between healthy human individuals. TCRdb's copy holds only in-frame clones and misses some; the assay was immunoSEQ multiplex PCR. The sample lists 2 million to 2.5 million clones, 90% to 95% occurring once. Sequencing was done on a sample of naive CD4+ T cells from PBMCs. Subset in this sample: CD45RA+ positively selected. These receptors came from a man aged 18 to 35 in good health. Some clones in this sample may be carry-over from other donors' samples.

Notes on this clone: The same CDR3 can be traced to other DNA sequences in this sample. The chain employs TRBV7-9 and TRBJ2-7, with 10 bases identical to TRBD2. Germline CDR1 reads SEHNR; CDR2 reads FQNEAQ (reference sequence). V trimming: 5 bases; J trimming: 3 bases; junction bases outside the gene matches: 1. CDR3 length: 13 amino acids. CDR3 DNA: TGTGCCAGCAGCCCTAGCGGGGGCTACGAGCAGTACTTC. Its translation: CASSPSGGYEQYF.

Turning to this clone: This specimen includes other DNA sequences encoding the same CDR3. The V and J genes are TRBV11-3 and TRBJ2-2, with no clear D. Germline values: CDR1 SGHNT, CDR2 YENEEA. Trimming shortened V by 8 bases and J by 6 bases, and 10 bases separated the two germline ends. CDR3 size: 12 residues. CDR3 sequence: CASSRTAGELFF. The CDR3 nucleotides read TGTGCCAGCTCGAGGACGGCCGGGGAGCTGTTTTTT.

The chain couples TRBV28 to TRBJ2-2; D assignment may be TRBD1 or TRBD2 (6 bases each). CDR1 and CDR2 (germline): MDHEN, SYDVKM. CDR3 length: 15 amino acids. Trimming removed 6 bases at V and 5 bases at J, with 16 bases between. Here the CDR3 DNA reads TGTGCCAGCAGCCTCGGGGGCGGAGAAACCGGGGAGCTGTTTTTT. This sequence encodes CASSLGGGETGELFF. The full variable domain, completed using reference TRBV28 and TRBJ2-2, is DVKVTQSSRYLVKRTGEKVFLECVQDMDHENMFWYRQDPGLGLRLIYFSYDVKMKEKGDIPEGYSVSREKKERFSLILESASTNQTSMYLCASSLGGGETGELFFGEGSRLTVL.

The V gene is TRBV19, the J gene TRBJ2-2; a possible D gene is TRBD1 (6 bases). Germline assignment: CDR1 LNHDA and CDR2 SQIVND (reference sequence). There are 15 residues in the CDR3. V was shortened by 7 bases and J by 1 base, with 13 bases between the two germline ends. CDR3 sequence: CASTGWGQNTGELFF. CDR3 nucleotide sequence: TGTGCCAGTACCGGGTGGGGACAGAACACCGGGGAGCTGTTTTTT.

The chain combines TRBV7-9 with TRBJ2-1; no definite D call. V lost 6 bases and J 0 bases, leaving 18 bases between the germline ends. The CDR3 consists of 17 residues. Germline V gene lookup returns CDR1 SEHNR and CDR2 FQNEAQ (reference sequence). Written as DNA, the CDR3 is TGTGCCAGCAGTCACAGCCCCCAGCGTAGCTCCTACAATGAGCAGTTCTTC. Encoded protein: CASSHSPQRSSYNEQFF.

The rearrangement uses TRBV4-3 and TRBJ1-5; D gene uncertain. The CDR3 is made up of 14 amino acids. CDR1 and CDR2 from the germline V gene are LGHNA and YSLEER. Between the trimmed V and J ends, which lost 1 base and 2 bases, there was a span of 6 bases. DNA for the CDR3: TGCGCCAGCAGCCAAGCAGAGGGCAATCAGCCCCAGCATTTT. The encoded protein is CASSQAEGNQPQHF.

V is TRBV6-5 and J is TRBJ1-1; D is uncertain. The CDR3 totals 13 residues. V was shortened by 6 bases and J by 1 base, with 9 bases between the two germline ends. Germline assignment: CDR1 MNHEY and CDR2 SVGAGI. The DNA for the CDR3 is TGTGCCAGCAGCCGCCGGAGGAACACTGAAGCTTTCTTT. Its translation: CASSRRRNTEAFF.